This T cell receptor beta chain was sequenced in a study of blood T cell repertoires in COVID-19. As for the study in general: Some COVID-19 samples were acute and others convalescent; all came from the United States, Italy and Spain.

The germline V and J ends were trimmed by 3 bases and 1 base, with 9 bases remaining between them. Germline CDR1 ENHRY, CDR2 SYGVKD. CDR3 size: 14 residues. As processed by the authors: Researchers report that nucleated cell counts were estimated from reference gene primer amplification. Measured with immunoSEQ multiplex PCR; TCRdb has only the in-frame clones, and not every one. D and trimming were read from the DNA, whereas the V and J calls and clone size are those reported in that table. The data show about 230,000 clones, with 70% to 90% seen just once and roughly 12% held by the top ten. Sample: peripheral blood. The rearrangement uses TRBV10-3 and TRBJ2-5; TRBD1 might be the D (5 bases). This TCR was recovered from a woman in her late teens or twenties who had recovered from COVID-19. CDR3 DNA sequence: TGTGCCATCAGTGACCCAGGGTCCCAAGAGACCCAGTACTTC. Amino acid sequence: CAISDPGSQETQYF.